This T cell receptor (beta chain) was identified in a study of blood T cell repertoires in COVID-19. About the research overall: Material from acute and convalescent COVID-19 was sourced from the United States, Italy and Spain. Sources were T cells, B-cell-depleted T cells, or PBMCs; the material itself was cDNA or gDNA.

Clones were sequenced by immunoSEQ multiplex PCR, and TCRdb holds only the in-frame ones, with some missing. The data hold more than 70,000 clones, with about 86% observed a single time. The length of the CDR3 is 16 residues. Germline values: CDR1 SGHTS, CDR2 YDEGEE. V shed 0 bases, J shed 5 bases, and the junction held 5 bases outside the gene matches. The specimen was peripheral blood. V usage is TRBV5-8 and J usage is TRBJ1-4; TRBD1 matches 9 bases. The receptor was derived from a woman aged 80 or over in a cohort sampled during active or convalescent COVID-19. The CDR3 coding sequence is TGTGCCAGCAGCTTGGCCCCGACAGGGGGAAATGAAAAACTGTTTTTT. Translating it yields CASSLAPTGGNEKLFF.